This passage covers 25 T cell receptor beta chains from one sample sequenced in a study of CD4 and CD8 cells across lung adenocarcinoma regions. TCRdb reprocessed the PCR reads via MiXCR and lists one record per CDR3 protein. This table has more than 15,000 distinct CDR3 sequences, roughly 46% appearing once. Sequenced sample: CD4+ T cells from the margin of a lung tumor. These receptors originate from a male donor with lung adenocarcinoma. The CD4 and CD8 labels of this study may be unreliable.

In regard to this clonotype: At one end the junction does not follow the germline gene, possibly because of a read error. The chain carries TRBV6-1 and TRBJ2-2; D may match TRBD1 or TRBD2 (5 bases each). The CDR3 runs to 15 residues. The germline V gene has CDR1 MNHNS and CDR2 SASEGT. The CDR3: CARRLQAGSTGALFF. In DNA, the CDR3 is TGTGCCAGGAGACTCCAGGCTGGGAGCACCGGGGCGCTGTTTTTT.

This clonotype occurred a few times. The rearrangement links TRBV27 to TRBJ2-5; the D gene is possibly TRBD2 (6 bases). Deletions cut 7 bases from V and 6 bases from J, with 21 bases between. Looked up from germline, CDR1 is MNHEY and CDR2 is SMNVEV (reference sequence). This CDR3 comprises 15 residues. CDR3 loop: CASKFGGGAKKTQYF. As DNA, the CDR3 is TGTGCCAGCAAATTCGGTGGCGGGGCCAAAAAGACCCAGTACTTC.

J is TRBJ2-5 and V is TRBV10-3; 12 positions match TRBD2. The J call may be in error: the DNA end matches TRBJ2-7 better. The CDR3 loop spans 13 amino acids. The germline CDR1 and CDR2 sequences are ENHRY and SYGVKD. The CDR3 sequence: CAVRLAGAYEQYF. CDR3 nucleotide sequence: TGTGCCGTTCGACTAGCGGGAGCCTACGAGCAGTACTTC.

The CDR3 region is CASSLQVHNEQFF. Written as DNA, the CDR3 is TGCGCCAGCAGCTTGCAGGTCCACAATGAGCAGTTCTTC. J is TRBJ2-1 and V is TRBV5-1; D not certain. The CDR3 extends over 13 amino acids. Germline V gene sequence: CDR1 SGHRS, CDR2 YFSETQ. The V gene lost 1 base and the J gene lost 5 bases, with 7 bases spanning the gap. The variable domain in full, with the rest retrieved from reference TRBV5-1 and TRBJ2-1, is KAGVTQTPRYLIKTRGQQVTLSCSPISGHRSVSWYQQTPGQGLQFLFEYFSETQRNKGNFPGRFSGRQFSNSRSEMNVSTLELGDSALYLCASSLQVHNEQFFGPGTRLTVL.

Comments on this clonotype: A junction boundary mismatches the germline segment, possibly from a read error. The chain has TRBV4-2 and TRBJ2-3, with 7 bases that match TRBD2. The CDR3 covers 16 residues. Germline V lookup: CDR1 LGHNA, CDR2 YNFKEQ. CDR3 sequence: CASREAGPRAKDTQYF. The CDR3 bases are TGTGCCAGCCGCGAAGCGGGGCCGAGAGCCAAAGACACGCAGTATTTC.

This clonotype appeared many times. V usage is TRBV14 and J usage is TRBJ1-4; D gene uncertain. Germline loops: CDR1 SGHDN, CDR2 FVKESK. The V and J ends lost 5 bases and 7 bases respectively, with 14 bases between them. This CDR3 has 14 residues. The CDR3 DNA reads as TGTGCCAGCAGCAACATGGGATTGGGTGAAAAACTGTTTTTT. Translating it yields CASSNMGLGEKLFF.

By sample fraction, this clonotype is large. The chain couples TRBV6-5 to TRBJ2-3; 7 nucleotides match TRBD2. Germline-derived CDR1 and CDR2 are MNHEY and SVGAGI. The CDR3 consists of 16 residues. With V trimmed by 2 bases and J by 0 bases, 5 bases remained unmatched. CDR3 loop: CASSYQSGTSTDTQYF. CDR3 in DNA: TGTGCCAGCAGTTACCAGAGCGGGACGAGCACAGATACGCAGTATTTT.

This clonotype showed up just a few times. This chain uses TRBV9 with TRBJ2-5; D gene uncertain. The DNA end is more similar to TRBJ2-7, so the J call may be wrong. The germline V gene encodes CDR1 SGDLS and CDR2 YYNGEE. The CDR3 has 14 amino acids. CDR3 region: CASSVDVNSYEQYF. Here the CDR3 DNA reads TGTGCCAGCAGCGTAGACGTTAACAGCTACGAGCAGTACTTC.

For this clonotype: At one end, the junction sequence differs from germline, possibly due to a read error. This chain connects TRBV10-2 to TRBJ2-3; perhaps TRBD2 as D (6 bases). Matching the DNA end better, TRBJ2-7 makes the J call doubtful. The CDR3 spans 14 residues. Looked up from germline, CDR1 is WSHSY and CDR2 is SAAADI. The CDR3 DNA reads TGCGGCAGCTGGGGACTGGGAGCCAAAGATATGCAGTACTTC. This sequence encodes CGSWGLGAKDMQYF.

The V and J genes are TRBV27 and TRBJ2-1, with D perhaps TRBD2 (6 bases). Trimming took 3 bases from V and 6 from J, leaving 9 bases between them. In germline, CDR1 is MNHEY, CDR2 SMNVEV (reference sequence). The CDR3 is 13 residues long. The CDR3: CASSFSGGNEQFF. The CDR3 DNA follows: TGTGCCAGCAGTTTTTCCGGGGGCAATGAGCAGTTCTTC.

The chain uses TRBV27 and TRBJ2-5, with D unresolved. The CDR3 is made up of 13 amino acids. Trimming cost V 6 bases and J 0 bases, with 8 bases left between them. Looked up from germline, CDR1 is MNHEY and CDR2 is SMNVEV (reference sequence). CDR3 sequence: CASRGWDQETQYF. In nucleotides, the CDR3 is TGTGCCAGCAGGGGATGGGACCAAGAGACCCAGTACTTC.

The CDR3 DNA sequence: TGTGCCAGCAGCCCCTCTTTCGCAAAGACCCAGTACTTC. Residues: CASSPSFAKTQYF. V and J are TRBV7-2 and TRBJ2-5; D not certain. The CDR3 is made up of 13 amino acids. V lost 5 bases, J lost 6 bases, and 13 bases lay in between. CDR1 is SGHTA, CDR2 FQGNSA, per germline. Based on the CDR3 plus reference TRBV7-2 and TRBJ2-5, the full variable domain is GAGVSQSPSNKVTEKGKDVELRCDPISGHTALYWYRQSLGQGLEFLIYFQGNSAPDKSGLPSDRFSAERTGGSVSTLTIQRTQQEDSAVYLCASSPSFAKTQYFGPGTRLLVL.

This clonotype occurred once. An end of the junction does not agree with germline; a read error may underlie this. The rearrangement links TRBV10-2 to TRBJ2-3; D possibly corresponds to TRBD2 (7 bases). Germline lookup yields CDR1 WSHSY and CDR2 SAAADI. CDR3 length equals 14 residues. CDR3 DNA: TGCGCGAGGAGCGGGGTCGGGGGCACAGAGACGCAGTACTTT. This codes for CARSGVGGTETQYF.

Turning to this clonotype: At one end, the junction sequence differs from germline, possibly due to a read error. The genes are TRBV6-1 and TRBJ2-2; perhaps TRBD2 as D (6 bases). Germline V lookup: CDR1 MNHNS, CDR2 SASEGT. The length of the CDR3 is 15 residues. The DNA for the CDR3 is TGTGCCCGGGGACTCCAGTCCGGGATTCCCGGGGAGCAGTTTTTT. Its protein product is CARGLQSGIPGEQFF.

This rearrangement joins TRBV25-1 to TRBJ2-4; D unresolved. The CDR3 is made up of 11 amino acids. The germline CDR1 and CDR2 sequences are MGHDK and SYGVNS. The V and J ends lost 2 bases and 12 bases respectively, with 8 bases between them. This chain's CDR3 is CASSEKDTQYF. The DNA of the CDR3 is TGTGCCAGCAGTGAAAAAGATACTCAGTACTTC. The full variable domain, completed using reference TRBV25-1 and TRBJ2-4, is EADIYQTPRYLVIGTGKKITLECSQTMGHDKMYWYQQDPGMELHLIHYSYGVNSTEKGDLSSESTVSRIRTEHFPLTLESARPSHTSQYLCASSEKDTQYFGAGTRLSVL.

By share, this clonotype ranks as medium-sized. The chain is built from TRBV7-2 and TRBJ2-1; D possibly corresponds to TRBD1 (5 bases). The germline gives CDR1 SGHTA, CDR2 FQGNSA. The CDR3 has 12 residues. Between the trimmed V and J ends, which lost 3 bases and 8 bases, there was a span of 8 bases. The CDR3 loop reads CASSFQGDEQFF. DNA for the CDR3: TGTGCCAGCAGCTTTCAGGGTGATGAGCAGTTCTTC.

Note on this clonotype: At one of its ends the junction is not consistent with the germline gene, which may arise from a read error. J is TRBJ2-5 and V is TRBV10-2, with D possibly matching TRBD2 (5 bases). The germline V gene encodes CDR1 WSHSY and CDR2 SAAADI. The CDR3 has 14 amino acids. CDR3 in DNA: TGCGCCAGCCGTGCAGGAGCGGACCAAGATACCCAGTATTTC. The encoded protein is CASRAGADQDTQYF.

Details on this clonotype: One junction end disagrees with the germline gene, perhaps due to a read error. This chain links TRBV4-2 with TRBJ2-3; possibly TRBD1 for D (6 bases). TRBJ2-7 matches the DNA end more closely, so the J call is doubtful. Germline V gene sequence: CDR1 LGHNA, CDR2 YNFKEQ. This CDR3 region has 16 residues. CDR3 nucleotides: TGTGCGAGCAGCCAAGAGGGGGTGAGCGCCAAAAACACGCAGTACTTC. Protein: CASSQEGVSAKNTQYF.

The chain has TRBV11-2 and TRBJ2-1; TRBD2 agrees at 13 bases. Germline trimming cut 3 bases from V and 9 bases from J; bases unmatched to any gene: 14. The germline V gene has CDR1 SGHAT and CDR2 FQNNGV. The CDR3 contains 18 residues. The CDR3: CASSLMGGTSGRAPEQFF. Here the CDR3 DNA reads TGTGCCAGCAGCTTGATGGGGGGTACTAGCGGGAGGGCCCCTGAGCAGTTCTTC.

This clonotype was picked up many times. This chain joins TRBV3-1 and TRBJ2-5, with D uncertain. The V and J ends lost 5 bases and 2 bases respectively, with 12 bases between them. Per germline, CDR1 LGHDT and CDR2 YNNKEL (reference sequence). The CDR3 consists of 14 residues. The CDR3, as DNA: TGTGCCAGCAGCATCGGACGGTTTCAAGAGACCCAGTACTTC. Translation: CASSIGRFQETQYF.

There are many counts of this clonotype. The V gene is TRBV11-3, the J gene TRBJ1-2; D is ambiguous. Germline CDR1 SGHNT, CDR2 YENEEA. V was shortened by 4 bases and J by 0 bases, with 6 bases between the two germline ends. The CDR3 is 13 residues long. The CDR3 DNA reads as TGTGCCAGCAGCTCCCAAGCTAACTATGGCTACACCTTC. Translating it yields CASSSQANYGYTF.

This chain joins TRBV28 and TRBJ2-1; unclear D gene. Near its end, the DNA agrees better with TRBJ2-7, so the J call may be wrong. The germline V gene has CDR1 MDHEN and CDR2 SYDVKM. This CDR3 has 17 residues. In DNA, the CDR3 is TGTGCCAGCAGTTTCTCGGGTTCATCAGGCCACATCTACGAGCAGTACTTC. Translating gives CASSFSGSSGHIYEQYF.

This clonotype was recorded many times. The chain carries TRBV6-1 and TRBJ2-1, with D unresolved. The end of the DNA aligns better with TRBJ2-5, so the J call may be wrong. This CDR3 comprises 12 residues. The germline gives CDR1 MNHNS, CDR2 SASEGT. This CDR3 is CASTRARETQYF. The CDR3 DNA reads TGTGCCAGCACCCGGGCGCGGGAGACCCAGTACTTC.

Regarding this clonotype: At one end, the junction sequence differs from germline, possibly due to a read error. The chain carries TRBV6-1 and TRBJ2-3; weak D call: TRBD2 (6 bases). Per germline, CDR1 MNHNS and CDR2 SASEGT. The CDR3 spans 16 residues. The CDR3 DNA sequence: TGTGCGAGCAGTGCCACGGGGGTGGGAGCCAAAGATACGCAGTATTTT. Translation gives CASSATGVGAKDTQYF.

This clonotype was seen at least ten times. A read error is possible here, since a much larger clone lies one base away. The V gene is TRBV7-6, the J gene TRBJ2-1; D perhaps matches TRBD1 (6 bases). The CDR3 totals 17 residues. The V end was cut by 1 base, the J end by 13 bases, with 26 bases between. CDR1 and CDR2 (germline): SGHVS, FNYEAQ. CDR3 protein: CASSLGSGQLWGETQFF. The CDR3 DNA sequence: TGTGCCAGCAGCTTAGGTAGTGGACAGCTCTGGGGAGAGACCCAGTTCTTC.